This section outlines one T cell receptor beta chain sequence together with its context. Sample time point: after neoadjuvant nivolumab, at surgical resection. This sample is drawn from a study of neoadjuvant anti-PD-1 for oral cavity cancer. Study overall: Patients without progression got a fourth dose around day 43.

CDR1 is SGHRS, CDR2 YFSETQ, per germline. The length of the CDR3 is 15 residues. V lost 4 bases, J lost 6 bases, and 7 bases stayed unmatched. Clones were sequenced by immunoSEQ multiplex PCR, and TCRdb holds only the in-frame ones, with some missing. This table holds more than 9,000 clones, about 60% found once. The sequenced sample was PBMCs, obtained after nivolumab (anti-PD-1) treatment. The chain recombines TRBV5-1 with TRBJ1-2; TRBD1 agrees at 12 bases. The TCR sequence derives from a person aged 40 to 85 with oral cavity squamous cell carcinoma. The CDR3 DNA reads TGCGCCAGCAGCGGAGTGGGACAGGGGGCGAATGGCTACACCTTC. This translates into CASSGVGQGANGYTF.